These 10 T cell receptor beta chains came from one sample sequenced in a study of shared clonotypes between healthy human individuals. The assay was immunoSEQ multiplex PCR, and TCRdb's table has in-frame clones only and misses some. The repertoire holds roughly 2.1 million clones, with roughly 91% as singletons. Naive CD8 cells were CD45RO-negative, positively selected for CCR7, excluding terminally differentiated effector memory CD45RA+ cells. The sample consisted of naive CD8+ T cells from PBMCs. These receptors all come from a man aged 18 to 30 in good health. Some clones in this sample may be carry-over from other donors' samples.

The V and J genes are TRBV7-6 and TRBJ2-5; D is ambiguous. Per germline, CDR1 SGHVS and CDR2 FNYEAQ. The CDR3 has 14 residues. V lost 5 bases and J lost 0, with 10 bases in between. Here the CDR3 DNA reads TGTGCCAGCAGCCTTCTGCAGGACCAAGAGACCCAGTACTTC. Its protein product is CASSLLQDQETQYF.

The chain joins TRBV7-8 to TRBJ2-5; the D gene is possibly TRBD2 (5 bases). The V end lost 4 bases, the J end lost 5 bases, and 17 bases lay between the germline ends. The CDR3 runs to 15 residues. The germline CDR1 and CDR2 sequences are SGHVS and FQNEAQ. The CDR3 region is CASSSSRAPRETQYF. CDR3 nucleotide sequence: TGTGCCAGCAGCTCTAGCCGGGCCCCAAGGGAGACCCAGTACTTC.

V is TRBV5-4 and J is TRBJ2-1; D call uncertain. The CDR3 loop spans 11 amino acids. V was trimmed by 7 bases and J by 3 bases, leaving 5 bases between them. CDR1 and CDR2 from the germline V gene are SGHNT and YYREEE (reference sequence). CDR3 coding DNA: TGTGCCAGCTCTGACTACAATGAGCAGTTCTTC. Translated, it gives CASSDYNEQFF. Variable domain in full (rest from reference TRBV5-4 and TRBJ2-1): ETGVTQSPTHLIKTRGQQVTLRCSSQSGHNTVSWYQQALGQGPQFIFQYYREEENGRGNFPPRFSGLQFPNYSSELNVNALELDDSALYLCASSDYNEQFFGPGTRLTVL.

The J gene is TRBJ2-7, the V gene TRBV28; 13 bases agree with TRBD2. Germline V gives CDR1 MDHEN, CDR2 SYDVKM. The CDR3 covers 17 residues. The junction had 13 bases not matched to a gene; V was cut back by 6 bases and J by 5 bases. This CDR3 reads CASSLTGLAGRAHEQYF. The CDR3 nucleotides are TGTGCCAGCAGCTTAACGGGACTAGCGGGAAGAGCCCACGAGCAGTACTTC.

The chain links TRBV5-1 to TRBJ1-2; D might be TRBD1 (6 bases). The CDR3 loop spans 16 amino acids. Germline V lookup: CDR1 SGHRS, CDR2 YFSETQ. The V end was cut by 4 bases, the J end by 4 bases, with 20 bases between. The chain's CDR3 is CASSPLGDNLVYGYTF. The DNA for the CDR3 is TGCGCCAGCAGCCCACTGGGGGACAACCTCGTCTATGGCTACACCTTC.

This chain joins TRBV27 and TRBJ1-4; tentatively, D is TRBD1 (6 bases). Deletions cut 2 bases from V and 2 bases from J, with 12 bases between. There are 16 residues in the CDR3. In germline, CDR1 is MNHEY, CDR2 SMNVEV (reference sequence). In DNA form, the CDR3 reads TGTGCCAGCAGTTTAAGGGGGGAAGGCACTAATGAAAAACTGTTTTTT. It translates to CASSLRGEGTNEKLFF.

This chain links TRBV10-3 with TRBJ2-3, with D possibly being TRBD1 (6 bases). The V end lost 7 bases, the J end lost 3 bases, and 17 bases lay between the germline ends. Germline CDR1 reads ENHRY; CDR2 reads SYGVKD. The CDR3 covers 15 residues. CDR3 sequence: CAITEGLQGTDTQYF. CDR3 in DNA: TGTGCCATCACCGAGGGGCTACAGGGTACAGATACGCAGTATTTT.

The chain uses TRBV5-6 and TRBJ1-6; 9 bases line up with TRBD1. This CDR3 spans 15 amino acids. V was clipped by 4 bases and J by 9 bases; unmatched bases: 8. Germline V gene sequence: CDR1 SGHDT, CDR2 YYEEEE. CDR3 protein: CASSLVGQGSSPLHF. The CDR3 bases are TGTGCCAGCAGCCTGGTGGGACAGGGTAGTTCACCCCTCCACTTT.

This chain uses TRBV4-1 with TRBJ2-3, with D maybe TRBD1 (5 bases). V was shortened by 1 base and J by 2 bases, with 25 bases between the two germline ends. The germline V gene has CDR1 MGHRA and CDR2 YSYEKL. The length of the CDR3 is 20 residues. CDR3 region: CASSQGYPQGDARATDTQYF. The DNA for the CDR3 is TGCGCCAGCAGCCAAGGATATCCGCAGGGCGACGCCAGGGCCACAGATACGCAGTATTTT.

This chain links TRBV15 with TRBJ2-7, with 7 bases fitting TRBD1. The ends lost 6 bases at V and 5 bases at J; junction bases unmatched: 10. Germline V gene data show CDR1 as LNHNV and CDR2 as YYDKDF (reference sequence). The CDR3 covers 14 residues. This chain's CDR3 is CATSDRASIDEQYF. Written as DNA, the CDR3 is TGTGCCACCAGTGACAGGGCGTCGATTGACGAGCAGTACTTC.